In this sample, the clone carrying this T cell receptor beta chain turned up a few times. Time point reported: sample taken at primary tumor resection. The sample belongs to a study of spatial heterogeneity in lung cancer. MiXCR, run by TCRdb on the 5' RACE reads, gives a single entry per CDR3 protein. The data contain 10,000 to 15,000 distinct CDR3 sequences, approximately 3.8% of them seen just once; the ten biggest clones take up under 45%. The CDR3 has 16 residues. Trimming took 6 bases from V and 1 from J; bases not matched to a gene: 9. Germline-derived CDR1 and CDR2 are PRHDT and FYEKMQ (reference sequence).

The input for sequencing was PBMCs, taken at surgery. This sequence originates from a male donor with early-stage non-small cell lung cancer. J is TRBJ2-1 and V is TRBV13, with 7 bases aligning to TRBD2. In DNA, the CDR3 is TGTGCCAGCAGTTTGGGAGGGCCGGCGTCCTACAATGAGCAGTTCTTC. This codes for CASSLGGPASYNEQFF.